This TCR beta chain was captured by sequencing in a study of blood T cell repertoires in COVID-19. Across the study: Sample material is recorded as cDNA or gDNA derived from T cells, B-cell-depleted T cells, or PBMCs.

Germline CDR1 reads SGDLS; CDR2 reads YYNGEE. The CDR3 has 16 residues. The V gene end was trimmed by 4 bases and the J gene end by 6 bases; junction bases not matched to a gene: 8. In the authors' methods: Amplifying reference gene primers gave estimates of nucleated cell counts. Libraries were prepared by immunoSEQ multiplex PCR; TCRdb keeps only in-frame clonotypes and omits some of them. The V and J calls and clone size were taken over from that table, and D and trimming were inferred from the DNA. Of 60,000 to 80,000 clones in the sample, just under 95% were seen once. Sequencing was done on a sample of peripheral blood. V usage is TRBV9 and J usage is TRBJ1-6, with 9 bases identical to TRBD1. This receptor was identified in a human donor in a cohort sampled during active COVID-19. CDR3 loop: CASSSEQGAFNSPLHF. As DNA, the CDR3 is TGTGCCAGCAGCTCAGAACAGGGGGCTTTTAATTCACCCCTCCACTTT. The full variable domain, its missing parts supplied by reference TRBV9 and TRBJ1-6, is DSGVTQTPKHLITATGQRVTLRCSPRSGDLSVYWYQQSLDQGLQFLIQYYNGEERAKGNILERFSAQQFPDLHSELNLSSLELGDSALYFCASSSEQGAFNSPLHFGNGTRLTVT.